Following are 11 T cell receptor beta chains from one sample sequenced in a study of molecular identifiers for immune sequencing clone quantification. TCRdb fed the PCR reads into MiXCR, producing one record per CDR3 protein. The table shows fewer than 100,000 distinct CDR3 sequences, with roughly 21% occurring only once. Sequences were obtained from naive CD8+ T cells from blood, with Jurkat cell RNA spiked in. The subset was: FACS-sorted CD8+CD4-CCR7+CD45RA+ naive T cells. All receptors derive from a human donor in good health. Some libraries in this study had Jurkat cell RNA spiked in.

This rearrangement joins TRBV27 to TRBJ1-6; TRBD1 might be the D (6 bases). Germline CDR1 reads MNHEY; CDR2 reads SMNVEV (reference sequence). This CDR3 region has 13 residues. The V and J ends lost 2 bases and 9 bases respectively, with 8 bases between them. This chain's CDR3 is CASSLGGLSPLHF. The CDR3, as DNA: TGTGCCAGCAGTTTAGGGGGGCTTTCACCCCTCCACTTT.

This clonotype was seen at least ten times. The chain couples TRBV5-6 to TRBJ2-3, with unresolved D. Germline loops: CDR1 SGHDT, CDR2 YYEEEE. CDR3 length: 15 amino acids. Trimming took off 1 base at V and 0 bases at J, with 9 bases between the two ends. CDR3 nucleotides: TGTGCCAGCAGCTTGAGGCGTTCTAGCACAGATACGCAGTATTTT. Protein: CASSLRRSSTDTQYF.

This clonotype was observed a handful of times. The chain uses TRBV12-3 or TRBV12-4 and TRBJ2-2; D is perhaps TRBD1 or TRBD2 (5 bases each). This CDR3 comprises 17 residues. V lost 1 base and J lost 0, with 12 bases in between. CDR3 protein: CASSLGWGTANTGELFF. CDR3 DNA sequence: TGTGCCAGCAGTTTAGGTTGGGGGACGGCGAACACCGGGGAGCTGTTTTTT.

This clonotype was observed a few times. The chain couples TRBV29-1 to TRBJ2-1; D might be TRBD2 (6 bases). The CDR3 loop spans 16 amino acids. The V end was cut by 6 bases, the J end by 4 bases, with 22 bases between. Looked up from germline, CDR1 is SQVTM and CDR2 is ANQGSEA. This chain's CDR3 is CSVGGRALNPYNEQFF. The CDR3 bases are TGCAGCGTGGGGGGTAGAGCCCTCAATCCTTACAATGAGCAGTTCTTC.

The chain carries TRBV30 and TRBJ1-4; D gene unclear. CDR1 and CDR2 from the germline V gene are GTSNPN and SVGIG (reference sequence). Between the trimmed V and J ends, which lost 5 bases and 8 bases, there was a span of 33 bases. This CDR3 is built from 19 residues. Here the CDR3 reads CAWGPTGSRALFVSEKLFF. In DNA form, the CDR3 reads TGTGCCTGGGGTCCCACCGGATCTCGAGCCCTCTTCGTATCCGAAAAACTGTTTTTT.

In the case of this clonotype: The CDR3 carries no conserved terminal phenylalanine or tryptophan, so it likely arises from a read error. The chain has TRBV30 and TRBJ1-1; 8 positions match TRBD1. Trimming took 7 bases from V and 6 from J; bases not matched to a gene: 4. The CDR3 runs 11 residues. Germline assignment: CDR1 GTSNPN and CDR2 SVGIG (reference sequence). CDR3 DNA: TGTGCCTCCTCGACAGGGGCTGAAGCTTTCCTT. As protein: CASSTGAEAFL.

In regard to this clonotype: Its ends do not fully match the called genes, so a read error is possible. This chain uses TRBV7-9 with TRBJ2-1; 14 bases are a match to TRBD2. The CDR3 extends over 19 amino acids. Germline CDR1 SEHNR, CDR2 FQNEAQ (reference sequence). CDR3 region: CASSLAGLAGGVSYNEQFF. The CDR3 bases are TGTGCCAGCAGCTTAGCTGGACTAGCGGGGGGCGTATCATACAATGAGCAGTTCTTT.

This clonotype was seen many times. The chain recombines TRBV11-2 with TRBJ2-3, with TRBD2 as a possible D gene (7 bases). Trimming left V 1 base short and J 3 bases short, with 11 bases between. Germline V gene lookup returns CDR1 SGHAT and CDR2 FQNNGV. This CDR3 has 15 residues. The CDR3, as DNA: TGTGCCAGCAGCTTAGTAGGGGGGGAAACAGATACGCAGTATTTT. Translating gives CASSLVGGETDTQYF. Complete variable domain (other parts from reference TRBV11-2 and TRBJ2-3): EAGVAQSPRYKIIEKRQSVAFWCNPISGHATLYWYQQILGQGPKLLIQFQNNGVVDDSQLPKDRFSAERLKGVDSTLKIQPAKLEDSAVYLCASSLVGGETDTQYFGPGTRLTVL.

Worth noting for this clonotype: Possible read error: a much larger clone is one base away. The chain recombines TRBV5-1 with TRBJ2-3; weak D call: TRBD1 (5 bases). Germline CDR1 and CDR2: SGHRS and YFSETQ. This CDR3 is built from 15 residues. This CDR3 reads CASNLGQTRVDTQYF. The DNA for the CDR3 is TGCGCCAGCAACTTGGGCCAAACCAGGGTTGATACGCAGTATTTT.

Only one count was recorded for this clonotype. The chain uses TRBV25-1 and TRBJ2-5, with TRBD2 identical over 12 bases. The germline CDR1 and CDR2 sequences are MGHDK and SYGVNS. This CDR3 comprises 15 residues. Losses at the gene ends were 3 bases for V and 6 bases for J; bases not matched to a gene: 5. CDR3: CASSEGTSGLKTQYF. The CDR3 bases are TGTGCCAGCAGTGAGGGGACTAGCGGGTTAAAGACCCAGTACTTC.

This clonotype was recorded many times. The chain has TRBV29-1 and TRBJ2-7, with D perhaps TRBD2 (5 bases). Germline CDR1 and CDR2: SQVTM and ANQGSEA. The CDR3 is 12 residues long. Trimming removed 2 bases at V and 3 bases at J, with 8 bases between. This CDR3 reads CSVEYGVYEQYF. The CDR3 nucleotides are TGCAGCGTTGAATACGGGGTCTACGAGCAGTACTTC.